These 8 T cell receptor beta chains were all obtained from the same sample, sequenced in a study of cytomegalovirus exposure and HLA in healthy donors. PCR primers comprised 60 Vbeta and 13 Jbeta primers. Clones were sequenced by immunoSEQ multiplex PCR, and TCRdb holds only the in-frame ones, with some missing. The sample records about 200,000 clones, 79% being singletons. The specimen was PBMCs. These TCRs come from a girl between 5 and 17 years old in good health and CMV-seropositive.

The chain carries TRBV11-3 and TRBJ2-7, with D possibly matching TRBD2 (5 bases). This CDR3 region has 19 residues. From germline, CDR1 is SGHNT and CDR2 YENEEA. V lost 1 base to trimming and J lost 1 base, with 23 bases between them. The chain's CDR3 is CASSLGSGGPGSRSYEQYF. In DNA, the CDR3 is TGTGCCAGCAGCTTAGGGTCTGGCGGACCGGGAAGTAGGTCCTACGAGCAGTACTTC. The full variable domain, rest sourced from reference TRBV11-3 and TRBJ2-7, is EAGVVQSPRYKIIEKKQPVAFWCNPISGHNTLYWYLQNLGQGPELLIRYENEEAVDDSQLPKDRFSAERLKGVDSTLKIQPAELGDSAVYLCASSLGSGGPGSRSYEQYFGPGTRLTVT.

This clone was recorded once. V gene TRBV11-2 combines with J gene TRBJ1-2, with a weak D call TRBD1 (5 bases). The CDR3 covers 14 residues. From germline, CDR1 is SGHAT and CDR2 FQNNGV. V lost 1 base, J lost 7 bases, and 13 bases lay in between. The CDR3, as DNA: TGTGCCAGCAGCTTAGCCGTGCAGGGTAGTGGCTACACCTTC. It translates to CASSLAVQGSGYTF. Full variable domain (missing parts from reference TRBV11-2 and TRBJ1-2): EAGVAQSPRYKIIEKRQSVAFWCNPISGHATLYWYQQILGQGPKLLIQFQNNGVVDDSQLPKDRFSAERLKGVDSTLKIQPAKLEDSAVYLCASSLAVQGSGYTFGSGTRLTVV.

A few counts support this clone. This rearrangement joins TRBV5-1 to TRBJ1-5; D is undetermined. V lost 2 bases and J lost 9, with 12 bases in between. The CDR3 is made up of 13 amino acids. CDR1 SGHRS and CDR2 YFSETQ come from the germline V gene. The CDR3, as DNA: TGCGCCAGCAGCTTTGACACTCGTGGGCCCCAGCATTTT. Protein product: CASSFDTRGPQHF. Complete variable domain (other parts from reference TRBV5-1 and TRBJ1-5): KAGVTQTPRYLIKTRGQQVTLSCSPISGHRSVSWYQQTPGQGLQFLFEYFSETQRNKGNFPGRFSGRQFSNSRSEMNVSTLELGDSALYLCASSFDTRGPQHFGDGTRLSIL.

For the CDR3, the DNA is TGTGCCAGCAGCCCGTCCCGGGACAGTTTGAACACTGAAGCTTTCTTT. Its translation: CASSPSRDSLNTEAFF. This rearrangement joins TRBV7-2 to TRBJ1-1; 7 nucleotides agree with TRBD1. V trimming: 5 bases; J trimming: 0 bases; junction bases outside the gene matches: 9. The V gene's germline CDR1 is SGHTA and CDR2 FQGNSA. This CDR3 region has 16 residues.

The chain is built from TRBV4-1 and TRBJ1-2; tentative D call: TRBD1 (6 bases). Germline CDR1 MGHRA, CDR2 YSYEKL. V was pared by 0 bases and J by 10 bases, with 12 bases between. The CDR3 has 13 amino acids. For the CDR3, the DNA is TGCGCCAGCAGCCAAGATCTGGGACACACCTACACCTTC. Translation gives CASSQDLGHTYTF.

The chain employs TRBV5-1 and TRBJ1-5; TRBD1 agrees at 8 bases. The ends lost 5 bases at V and 2 bases at J; junction bases unmatched: 6. This CDR3 is 15 amino acids long. Germline values: CDR1 SGHRS, CDR2 YFSETQ. CDR3 bases: TGCGCCAGCAGAAAGACAGGGGATCGCAATCAGCCCCAGCATTTT. It translates to CASRKTGDRNQPQHF.

As for this clone: The sample contains more than one DNA sequence encoding this CDR3. The rearrangement uses TRBV7-8 and TRBJ1-5, with a tentative D call TRBD1 (5 bases). CDR1 is SGHVS, CDR2 FQNEAQ, per germline. The CDR3 extends over 15 amino acids. Trimming took 1 base from V and 0 from J, leaving 7 bases between them. The CDR3 DNA follows: TGTGCCAGCAGCTTAGTGACAGATAGCAATCAGCCCCAGCATTTT. Translated: CASSLVTDSNQPQHF.

The rearrangement links TRBV12-5 to TRBJ2-3, with D maybe TRBD1 (6 bases). Germline V gene sequence: CDR1 LGHNT, CDR2 FRNRAP. V was clipped by 6 bases and J by 4 bases, with 17 bases between them. The CDR3 length is 15 residues. Written as DNA, the CDR3 is TGTGCTAGTGGACCAACAGGGTTCCCAGCAGATACGCAGTATTTT. This encodes CASGPTGFPADTQYF.